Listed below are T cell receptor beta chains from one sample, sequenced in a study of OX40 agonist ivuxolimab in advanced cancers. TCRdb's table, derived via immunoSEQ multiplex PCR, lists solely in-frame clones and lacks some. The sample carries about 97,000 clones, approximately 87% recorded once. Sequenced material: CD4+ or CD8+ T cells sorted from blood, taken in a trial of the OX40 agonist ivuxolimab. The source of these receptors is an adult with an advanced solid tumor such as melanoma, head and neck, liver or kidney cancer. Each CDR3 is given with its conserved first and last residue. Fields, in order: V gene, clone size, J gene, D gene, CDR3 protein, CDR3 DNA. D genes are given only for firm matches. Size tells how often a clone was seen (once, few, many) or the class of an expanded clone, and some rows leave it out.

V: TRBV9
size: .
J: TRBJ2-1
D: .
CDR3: CASSARGVQSSYNEQFF
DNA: TGTGCCAGCAGCGCCCGGGGCGTGCAAAGCTCCTACAATGAGCAGTTCTTC

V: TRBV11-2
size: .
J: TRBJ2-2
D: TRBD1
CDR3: CASSPGTGDTGELFF
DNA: TGTGCCAGCAGCCCCGGGACAGGAGACACCGGGGAGCTGTTTTTT

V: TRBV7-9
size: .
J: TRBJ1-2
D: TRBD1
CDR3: CASTPGGWGYGYTF
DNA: TGTGCCAGCACCCCAGGGGGCTGGGGCTATGGCTACACCTTC

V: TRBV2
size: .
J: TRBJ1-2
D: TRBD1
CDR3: CASYGGQAYYGYTF
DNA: TGTGCCAGCTATGGGGGACAGGCGTACTATGGCTACACCTTC

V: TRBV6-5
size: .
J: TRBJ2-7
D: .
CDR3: CASRDGGYEQYF
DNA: TGTGCCAGCCGGGACGGCGGATACGAGCAGTACTTC

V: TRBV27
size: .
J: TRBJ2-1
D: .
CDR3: CASSPIGRNDYNEQFF
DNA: TGTGCCAGCAGCCCCATCGGGCGGAATGACTACAATGAGCAGTTCTTC

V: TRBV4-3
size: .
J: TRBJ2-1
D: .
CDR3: CASSQVFRSYYNEQFF
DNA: TGCGCCAGCAGCCAAGTGTTCCGTTCCTACTACAATGAGCAGTTCTTC

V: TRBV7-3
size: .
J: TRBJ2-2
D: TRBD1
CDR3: CASSETGVTDGELFF
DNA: TGTGCCAGCAGCGAGACAGGGGTTACGGACGGGGAGCTGTTTTTT

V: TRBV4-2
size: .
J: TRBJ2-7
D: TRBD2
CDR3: CASSQEAGGNYEQYF
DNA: TGTGCCAGCAGCCAAGAAGCGGGGGGGAACTACGAGCAGTACTTC

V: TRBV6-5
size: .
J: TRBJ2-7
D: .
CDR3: CASSYRPGGHYEQYF
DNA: TGTGCCAGCAGTTACCGCCCCGGGGGTCACTACGAGCAGTACTTC

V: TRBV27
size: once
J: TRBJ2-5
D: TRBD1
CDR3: CASSFQPRGETQYF
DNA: TGTGCCAGCAGTTTCCAGCCCAGGGGGGAGACCCAGTACTTC

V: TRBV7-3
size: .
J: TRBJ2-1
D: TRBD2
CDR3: CASSLSGLAVYNEQFF
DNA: TGTGCCAGCAGCTTATCGGGACTAGCGGTCTACAATGAGCAGTTCTTC

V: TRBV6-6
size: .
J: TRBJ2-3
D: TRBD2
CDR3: CASSYLGTSGTDTQYF
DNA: TGTGCCAGCAGTTACCTAGGGACTAGCGGCACAGATACGCAGTATTTT

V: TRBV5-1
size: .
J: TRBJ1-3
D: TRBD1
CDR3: CASSRDRLSGNTIYF
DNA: TGCGCCAGCAGCCGGGACAGGCTCTCTGGAAACACCATATATTTT

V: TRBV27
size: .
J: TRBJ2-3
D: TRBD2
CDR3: CATGLAKDTQYF
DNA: TGTGCCACGGGACTAGCAAAAGATACGCAGTATTTT

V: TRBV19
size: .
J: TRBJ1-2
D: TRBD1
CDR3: CASSIPLDRGDGYTF
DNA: TGTGCCAGTAGTATCCCCCTGGACAGGGGGGATGGCTACACCTTC

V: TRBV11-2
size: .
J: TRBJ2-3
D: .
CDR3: CASSFTEDTQYF
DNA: TGTGCCAGCAGCTTTACCGAGGATACGCAGTATTTT

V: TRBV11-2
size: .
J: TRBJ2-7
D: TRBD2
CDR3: CASSYPGGYEQYF
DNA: TGTGCCAGCAGCTACCCGGGAGGCTACGAGCAGTACTTC

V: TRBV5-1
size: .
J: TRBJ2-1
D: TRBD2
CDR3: CASSKRRLAGSDNEQFF
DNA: TGCGCCAGCAGCAAACGTCGACTAGCGGGGAGTGACAATGAGCAGTTCTTC

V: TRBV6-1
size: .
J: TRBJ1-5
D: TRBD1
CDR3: CASSDGTAYQPQHF
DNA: TGTGCCAGCAGCGACGGGACAGCCTATCAGCCCCAGCATTTT

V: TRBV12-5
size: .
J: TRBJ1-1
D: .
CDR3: CASGLNTEAFF
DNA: TGTGCTAGTGGGTTGAACACTGAAGCTTTCTTT

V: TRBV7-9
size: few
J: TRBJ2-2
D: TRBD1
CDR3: CASRLGQGASGELFF
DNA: TGTGCCAGCAGACTTGGACAGGGGGCGTCGGGGGAGCTGTTTTTT

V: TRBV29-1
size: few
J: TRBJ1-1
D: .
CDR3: CSVEDITAAFF
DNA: TGCAGCGTTGAAGACATTACCGCAGCTTTCTTT

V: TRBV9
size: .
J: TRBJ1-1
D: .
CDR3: CASSLRTANTEAFF
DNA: TGTGCCAGCAGCCTACGGACAGCAAACACTGAAGCTTTCTTT

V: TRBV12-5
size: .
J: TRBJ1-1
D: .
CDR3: CASGRQLQNTEAFF
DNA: TGTGCTAGTGGCCGACAGTTGCAGAACACTGAAGCTTTCTTT

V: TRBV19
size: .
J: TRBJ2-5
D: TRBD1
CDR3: CASNGRGRETQYF
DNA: TGTGCCAGTAATGGCAGGGGGAGAGAGACCCAGTACTTC

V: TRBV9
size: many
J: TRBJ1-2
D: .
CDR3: CASAREGLSGYTF
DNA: TGTGCCAGCGCCAGGGAGGGCCTGAGTGGCTACACCTTC

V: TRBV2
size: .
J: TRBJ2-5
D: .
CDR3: CASSLSGGVETQYF
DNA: TGTGCCAGCAGTCTAAGTGGAGGCGTAGAGACCCAGTACTTC

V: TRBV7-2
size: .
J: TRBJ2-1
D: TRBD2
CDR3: CASSLGRGRANEQFF
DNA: TGTGCCAGCAGCCTGGGGCGCGGGAGGGCCAATGAGCAGTTCTTC

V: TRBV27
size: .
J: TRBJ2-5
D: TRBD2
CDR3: CASSLNGGALQETQYF
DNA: TGTGCCAGCAGTTTAAACGGGGGGGCCCTCCAAGAGACCCAGTACTTC

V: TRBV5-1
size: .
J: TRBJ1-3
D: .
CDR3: CASSLLGYSGNTIYF
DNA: TGCGCCAGCAGCTTGTTGGGCTACTCTGGAAACACCATATATTTT

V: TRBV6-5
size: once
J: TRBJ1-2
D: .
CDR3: CAGSGMTYGYTF
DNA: TGTGCCGGATCCGGGATGACCTATGGCTACACCTTC

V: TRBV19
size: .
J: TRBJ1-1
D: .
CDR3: CASSIVGMNTEAFF
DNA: TGTGCCAGTAGTATCGTGGGAATGAACACTGAAGCTTTCTTT

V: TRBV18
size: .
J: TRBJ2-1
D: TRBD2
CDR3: CASSYLAGVMGSYNEQFF
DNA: TGTGCCAGCTCATACCTAGCGGGTGTTATGGGGTCCTACAATGAGCAGTTCTTC

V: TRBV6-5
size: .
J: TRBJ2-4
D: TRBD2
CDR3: CASSLLGGGPGIQYF
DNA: TGTGCCAGCAGCCTCTTGGGCGGGGGGCCAGGGATTCAGTACTTC

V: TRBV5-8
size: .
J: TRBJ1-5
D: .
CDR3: CASSFGTGWQPQHF
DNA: TGTGCCAGCAGCTTTGGCACCGGGTGGCAGCCCCAGCATTTT

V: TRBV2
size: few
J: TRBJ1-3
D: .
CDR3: CASSVRGLRNTIYF
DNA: TGTGCCAGCAGTGTAAGGGGTCTAAGAAACACCATATATTTT